The clone carrying this TCR beta chain was seen only a few times. The antigen is undetermined. This entry comes from a study of human T cells and chemical hapten exposure. Overall study results and limits: The donors suffered from alopecia, so their immune response may not match that of healthy people. Among expanded TCRs, significantly more large CDR3 similarity clusters formed than among controls.

Unique molecular identifiers were attached to individual cDNA molecules during library preparation. MiXCR, run by TCRdb on the RACE reads, gives a single entry per CDR3 protein. This table holds about 54,000 distinct CDR3 sequences, 9.9% found once. Time point specified: patch test 2, 6 weeks after DPC sensitization. Specified treatment: therapeutic diphenylcyclopropenone sensitization with weekly scalp DPC. There are 14 residues in the CDR3. Germline V gene data show CDR1 as SNHLY and CDR2 as FYNNEI. With 4 bases removed from V and 5 bases from J, the gap between germline ends came to 11 bases. The input for sequencing was whole blood, taken in connection with sensitization to the hapten diphenylcyclopropenone (DPC). The chain couples TRBV2 to TRBJ2-2, with no clear D. This receptor was identified in a woman aged 45-60 years with alopecia areata. Some clones in this sample may be carry-over from other donors' samples. CDR3 protein: CASSAGSRTGELFF. The CDR3 DNA reads as TGTGCCAGCAGTGCGGGCAGTCGGACCGGGGAGCTGTTTTTT.